The T cell receptor (beta chain) described here comes from a study of T cell responses to AZD1222 COVID-19 vaccine. Study-wide points: Two AZD1222 doses significantly raised spike-specific TCR breadth and depth over controls.

A word on this clone: Its specificity is not known.

Clones were sequenced by immunoSEQ multiplex PCR, and TCRdb holds only the in-frame ones, with some missing. The sample lists 100,000 to 150,000 clones; around 85% were seen once. This sequence originates from an adult in good health. The sample was peripheral blood, taken on day 0 of AZD1222 vaccination.

In DNA form, the CDR3 reads TGTGCCAGCAGAGCCGGGACAAGGAATTCACCCCTCCACTTT. It is translated as CASRAGTRNSPLHF. The V call is TRBV2, the J call TRBJ1-6; a weak D match, TRBD1 (6 bases). The germline V gene has CDR1 SNHLY and CDR2 FYNNEI. The CDR3 is 14 residues long. V lost 6 bases, J lost 7 bases, and 13 bases lay in between.